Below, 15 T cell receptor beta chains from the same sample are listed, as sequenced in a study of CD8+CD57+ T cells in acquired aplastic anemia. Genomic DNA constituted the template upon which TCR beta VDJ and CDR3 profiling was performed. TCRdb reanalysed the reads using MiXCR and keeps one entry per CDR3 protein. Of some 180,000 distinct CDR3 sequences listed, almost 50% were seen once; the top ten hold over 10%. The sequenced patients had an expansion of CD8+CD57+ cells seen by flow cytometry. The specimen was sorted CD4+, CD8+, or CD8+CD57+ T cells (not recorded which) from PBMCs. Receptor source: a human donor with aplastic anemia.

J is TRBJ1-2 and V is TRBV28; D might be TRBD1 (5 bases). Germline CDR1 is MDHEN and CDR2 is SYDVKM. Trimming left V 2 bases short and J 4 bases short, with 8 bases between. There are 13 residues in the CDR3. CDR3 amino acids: CASSLRQLYGYTF. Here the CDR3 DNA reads TGTGCCAGCAGTTTAAGACAGCTCTATGGCTACACCTTC.

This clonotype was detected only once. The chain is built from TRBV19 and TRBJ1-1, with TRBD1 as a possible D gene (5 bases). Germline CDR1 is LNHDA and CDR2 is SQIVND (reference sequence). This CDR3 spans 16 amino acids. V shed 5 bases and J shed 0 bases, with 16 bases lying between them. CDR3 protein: CASSAGGRDLNTEAFF. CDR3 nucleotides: TGTGCCAGTAGTGCAGGCGGTCGGGACCTGAACACTGAAGCTTTCTTT.

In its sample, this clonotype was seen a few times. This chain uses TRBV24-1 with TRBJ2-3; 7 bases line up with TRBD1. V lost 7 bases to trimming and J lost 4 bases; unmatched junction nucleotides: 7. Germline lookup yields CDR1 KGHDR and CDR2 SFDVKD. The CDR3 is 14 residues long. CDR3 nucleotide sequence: TGTGCCACCAGCCCGACAGGGAAGGCAGATACGCAGTATTTT. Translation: CATSPTGKADTQYF.

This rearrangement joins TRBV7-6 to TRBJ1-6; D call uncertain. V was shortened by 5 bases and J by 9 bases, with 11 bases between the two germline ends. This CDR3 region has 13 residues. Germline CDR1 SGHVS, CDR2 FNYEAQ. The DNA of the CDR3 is TGTGCCAGCAGCCAATCGTGGAGTTCACCCCTCCACTTT. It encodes CASSQSWSSPLHF. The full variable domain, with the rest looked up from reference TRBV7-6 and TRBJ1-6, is GAGVSQSPRYKVTKRGQDVALRCDPISGHVSLYWYRQALGQGPEFLTYFNYEAQQDKSGLPNDRFSAERPEGSISTLTIQRTEQRDSAMYRCASSQSWSSPLHFGNGTRLTVT.

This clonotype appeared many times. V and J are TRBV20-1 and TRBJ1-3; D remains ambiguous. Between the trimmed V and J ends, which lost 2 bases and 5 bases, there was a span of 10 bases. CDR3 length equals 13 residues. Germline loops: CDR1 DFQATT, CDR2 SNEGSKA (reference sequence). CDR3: CSARFLGRNTIYF. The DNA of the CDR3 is TGCAGTGCTAGATTCTTAGGTAGAAACACCATATATTTT.

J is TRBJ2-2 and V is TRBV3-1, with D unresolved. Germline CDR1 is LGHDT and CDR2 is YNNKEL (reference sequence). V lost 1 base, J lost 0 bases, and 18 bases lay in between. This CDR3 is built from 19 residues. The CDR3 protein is CASSQGYGRSEPNTGELFF. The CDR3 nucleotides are TGTGCCAGCAGCCAAGGCTATGGCAGGAGCGAACCGAACACCGGGGAGCTGTTTTTT.

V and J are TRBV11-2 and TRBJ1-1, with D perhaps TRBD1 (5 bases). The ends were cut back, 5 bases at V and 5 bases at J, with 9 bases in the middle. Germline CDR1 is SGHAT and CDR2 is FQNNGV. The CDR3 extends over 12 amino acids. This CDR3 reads CASSHGGTEAFF. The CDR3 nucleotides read TGTGCCAGCAGCCATGGGGGGACTGAAGCTTTCTTT.

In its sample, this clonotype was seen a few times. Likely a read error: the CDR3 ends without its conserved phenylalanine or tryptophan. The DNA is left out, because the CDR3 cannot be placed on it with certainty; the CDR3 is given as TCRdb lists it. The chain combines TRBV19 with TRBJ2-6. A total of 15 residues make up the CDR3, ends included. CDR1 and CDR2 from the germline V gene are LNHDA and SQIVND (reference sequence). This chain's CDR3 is CASSALHSGANVLKI.

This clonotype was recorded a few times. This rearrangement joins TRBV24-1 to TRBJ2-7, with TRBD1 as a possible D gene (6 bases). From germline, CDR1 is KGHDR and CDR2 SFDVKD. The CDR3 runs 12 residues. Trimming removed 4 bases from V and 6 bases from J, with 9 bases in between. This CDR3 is CATSEPRGEQYF. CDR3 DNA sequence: TGTGCCACCAGTGAACCCAGGGGCGAGCAGTACTTC.

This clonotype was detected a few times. CDR3 sequence: CASQTASSYNSPLHF. CDR3 DNA sequence: TGTGCCAGCCAGACAGCCAGCTCCTATAATTCACCCCTCCACTTT. The rearrangement uses TRBV7-3 and TRBJ1-6, with a possible D match to TRBD1 (5 bases). Germline CDR1 SGHTA, CDR2 FQGTGA. The CDR3 is 15 amino acids. V was pared by 8 bases and J by 0 bases, with 11 bases between. Drawing the rest from reference TRBV7-3 and TRBJ1-6, the complete variable domain is GAGVSQTPSNKVTEKGKYVELRCDPISGHTALYWYRQSLGQGPEFLIYFQGTGAADDSGLPNDRFFAVRPEGSVSTLKIQRTERGDSAVYLCASQTASSYNSPLHFGNGTRLTVT.

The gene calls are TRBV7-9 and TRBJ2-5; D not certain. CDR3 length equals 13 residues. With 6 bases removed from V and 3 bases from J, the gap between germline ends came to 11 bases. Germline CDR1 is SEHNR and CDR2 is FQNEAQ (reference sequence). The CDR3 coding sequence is TGTGCCAGCAGTTCCTTTTGGGAAGAGACCCAGTACTTC. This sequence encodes CASSSFWEETQYF.

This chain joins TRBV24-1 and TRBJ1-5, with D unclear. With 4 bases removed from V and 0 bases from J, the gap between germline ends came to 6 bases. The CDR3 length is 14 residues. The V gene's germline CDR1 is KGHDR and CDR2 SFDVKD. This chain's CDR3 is CATSEKRSNQPQHF. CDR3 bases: TGTGCCACCAGTGAAAAACGTAGCAATCAGCCCCAGCATTTT.

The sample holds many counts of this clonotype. The CDR3 sequence: CSASTSQGNTDTQYF. The CDR3 DNA reads as TGCAGTGCTAGCACCAGTCAGGGCAACACAGATACGCAGTATTTT. The chain carries TRBV20-1 and TRBJ2-3, with D possibly matching TRBD1 (5 bases). The CDR3 totals 15 residues. V lost 3 bases and J lost 2, with 15 bases in between. Germline-derived CDR1 and CDR2 are DFQATT and SNEGSKA (reference sequence).

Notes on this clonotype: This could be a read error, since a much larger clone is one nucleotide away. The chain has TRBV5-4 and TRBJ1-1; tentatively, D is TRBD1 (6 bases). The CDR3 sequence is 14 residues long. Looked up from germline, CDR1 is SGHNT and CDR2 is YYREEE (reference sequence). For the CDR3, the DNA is TGTGCCAGCAGCTTGTGGACAGTGGACACTGATGCTTTCTTT. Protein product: CASSLWTVDTDAFF.

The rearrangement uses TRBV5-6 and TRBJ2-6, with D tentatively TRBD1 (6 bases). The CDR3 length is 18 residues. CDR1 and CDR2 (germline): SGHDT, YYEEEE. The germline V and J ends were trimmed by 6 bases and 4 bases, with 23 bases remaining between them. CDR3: CASTLVGQGRGGANVLTF. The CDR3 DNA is TGTGCCAGCACCCTCGTTGGCCAGGGGAGAGGAGGGGCCAACGTCCTGACTTTC.